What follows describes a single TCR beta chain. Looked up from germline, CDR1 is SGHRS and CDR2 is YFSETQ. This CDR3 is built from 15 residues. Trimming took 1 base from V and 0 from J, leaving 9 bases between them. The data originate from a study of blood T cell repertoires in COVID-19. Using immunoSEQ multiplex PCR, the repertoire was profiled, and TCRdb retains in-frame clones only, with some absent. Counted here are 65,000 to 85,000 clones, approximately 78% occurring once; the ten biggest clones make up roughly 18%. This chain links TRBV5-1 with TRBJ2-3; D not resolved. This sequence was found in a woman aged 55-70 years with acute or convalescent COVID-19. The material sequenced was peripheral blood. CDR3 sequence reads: CASSLLSLSTDTQYF. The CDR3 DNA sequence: TGCGCCAGCAGCTTGTTATCCTTGAGCACAGATACGCAGTATTTT.